Below, one T cell receptor beta chain is given with its context. This clonotype was seen ten or more times. Its antigen remains undetermined. No much larger clone exists at a distance of one base, and base qualities are not known. The data were obtained in a study of T cells in Graves' hyperthyroidism and ophthalmopathy (dated by TCRdb to between 2018 and 2021). Background for the entire study: To identify TCR V-J signatures that set the groups apart, the researchers used a discovery cohort of 100 patients, made up of approximately 43 with Graves' ophthalmopathy and some 60 with stable Graves' hyperthyroidism. For training and testing, the approximately 97 patients in the discovery cohort were randomly divided in a 7:3 ratio. Following sampling, methimazole starting at 30 mg daily was given to hyperthyroidism patients, and high-dose intravenous methylprednisolone was given to ophthalmopathy patients. An independent validation cohort of under 20 hyperthyroidism patients and about 15 patients who later progressed to ophthalmopathy tested prospective prediction of ophthalmopathy. The paper reports TCR Vbeta CDR3 sequencing of some 140 peripheral blood samples: some 41 ophthalmopathy, fewer than 80 hyperthyroidism and 17 progressor patients. In over five Graves' hyperthyroidism patients, the study also compared T-cell repertoires from thyroid tissue with T-cell repertoires from blood. What the work shows at the level of the full study, not this receptor alone: Ophthalmopathy was separated from stable hyperthyroidism by a 13 V-J signature model, with just over 85% sensitivity and around 81% specificity obtained in cross-validation and 80%/75% obtained in testing. No statistical method was used to fix the sample size in advance, and group allocation was not hidden from the investigators. In validation, the model predicted progression to ophthalmopathy a median of roughly six months before onset, with approximately 70% sensitivity and 72.22% specificity. Most expanded thyroid clonotypes (frequency above 0.001) were also found in blood, which suggests that blood repertoires may mirror thyroid immune responses.

Any patient with an uncontrolled infection, another autoimmune disease, pregnancy or lactation was excluded. Clinical symptoms, serum thyroxine and TRAb, thyroid ultrasound, and orbital computed tomography formed the basis for the diagnoses. Total RNA was extracted using Trizol reagent, and RNA quality was assessed on an Agilent 2100 Bioanalyzer. The TCR beta CDR3 regions were amplified from the RNA transcripts. The first round of RT-PCR for the TCR CDR3 was performed with the HTBI primer set and the Qiagen OneStep RT-PCR kit. Libraries were constructed in a second round of multiplex PCR, after which size selection and purification were performed. Libraries were sequenced paired-end with 100 bp reads on an Illumina HiSeq2000. Per the original workflow: SOAPnuke was used to process the raw data, removing reads that contained adapters or uncalled bases, had a mean Phred below 15, or lacked an exact match to the constant primer or identifier. COPE v1.2.5 was used to merge the high-quality paired reads, and each unique nucleotide sequence was defined as a clonotype. MiTCR v1.1 was used to align clonotypes to the IMGT TRBV, TRBD and TRBJ reference segments. Only V-J combinations with frequency above 0.0001, covering 99% to 99.2% of repertoires, were analysed. A TCS score was defined as the ratio of F50 (clonal expansion) to E x V (chaos), with BLOSUM62-based TCRdist applied between CDR3 peptides within each V-J. Welch's t-statistics and random forest reduced around 550 V-J features to around 14, which were used in a naive Bayes classifier (R e1071). Thyroid-blood repertoire similarity was quantified with the Morisita-Horn index. Using fastp trimming at Q25 and MiXCR clonotype assembly, TCRdb reanalyzed the public sequencing data and kept in-frame beta chains. When rows share a CDR3 protein, they turn into one entry using the most common DNA and genes. TCRdb's processing, not the authors', yielded these V and J calls. The sample table records 550,000 to 600,000 distinct CDR3 sequences; 35% to 55% of these occur just once. Of the sample, around 17% is held by the ten largest clones.

The CDR3 runs 13 residues from the cysteine to the phenylalanine. The sequence is cut down to CDR3 DNA, 39 bases in frame from base 1. V lost 7 bases and J lost 2 bases; the stretch between them is 12 bases long. CDR1 and CDR2, per the germline V gene, are SGHRS and YFSETQ. Sequencing used peripheral blood or thyroid tissue (not recorded which). This TCR derives from an adult woman with Graves' disease, either hyperthyroidism or ophthalmopathy (not recorded which). The chain joins TRBV5-1 to TRBJ2-5; too little of a D gene remains to name it. In nucleotides, the sequence is TGCGCCAGCGGATACAGAAATCAAGAGACCCAGTACTTC. It is translated as CASGYRNQETQYF.